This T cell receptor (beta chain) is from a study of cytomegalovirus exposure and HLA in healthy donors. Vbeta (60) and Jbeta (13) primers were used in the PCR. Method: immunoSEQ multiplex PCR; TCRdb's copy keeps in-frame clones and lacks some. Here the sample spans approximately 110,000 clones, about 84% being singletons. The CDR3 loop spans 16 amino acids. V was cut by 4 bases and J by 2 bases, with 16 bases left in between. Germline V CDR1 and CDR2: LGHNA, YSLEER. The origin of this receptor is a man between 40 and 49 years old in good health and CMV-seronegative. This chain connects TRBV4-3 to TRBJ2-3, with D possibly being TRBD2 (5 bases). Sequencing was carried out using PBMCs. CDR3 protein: CASSPRAAGVTDTQYF. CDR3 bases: TGCGCCAGCAGCCCCCGAGCGGCAGGAGTCACAGATACGCAGTATTTT.